This T cell receptor beta chain stems from a study of T cells in Graves' hyperthyroidism and ophthalmopathy. Trimming pared 5 bases from V and 2 bases from J, leaving 16 bases between. The CDR3 contains 17 residues. Germline CDR1 and CDR2: SEHNR and FQNEAQ (reference sequence). From RNA transcripts, TCR beta CDR3 regions were amplified. Primed by the HTBI set, a first-round RT-PCR was run on the TCR CDR3. One entry per CDR3 protein, called by TCRdb with MiXCR from the multiplex PCR reads. The table records approximately 700,000 distinct CDR3 sequences, nearly 45% of them present only once. The sequencing sample was made of peripheral blood or thyroid tissue (not recorded which). This sequence joins TRBV7-9 and TRBJ2-6; TRBD2 might be the D (7 bases). This clonotype originated in an adult man with Graves' disease, either hyperthyroidism or ophthalmopathy (not recorded which). CDR3 nucleotide sequence: TGTGCCAGCAGCGCATCTTTAGGGGGGGCTGGGGCCAACGTCCTGACTTTC. Its translation: CASSASLGGAGANVLTF. The whole variable domain, filled in from reference TRBV7-9 and TRBJ2-6, reads DTGVSQNPRHKITKRGQNVTFRCDPISEHNRLYWYRQTLGQGPEFLTYFQNEAQLEKSRLLSDRFSAERPKGSFSTLEIQRTEQGDSAMYLCASSASLGGAGANVLTFGAGSRLTVL.